This TCR beta chain stems from a study of T-cell memory formation after mild COVID-19. Study at large: Largely donor-specific sequence clusters came from two donors. Notes on the study in general: Later expanders leaned CD4+, whereas clones that contracted between day 15 and 85 were balanced CD4/CD8. CD4+ contracting clones were mainly CM and EM; CD8+ ones, EMRA.

The TCR alpha and TCR beta cDNA libraries, bearing sample barcodes and UMIs, were generated by 5'RACE using constant-segment primers. TCRdb fed the 5' RACE reads into MiXCR, producing one record per CDR3 protein. This table holds a few hundred thousand distinct CDR3 sequences, roughly 15% found once. The CDR3 spans 13 residues. With V trimmed by 3 bases and J by 6 bases, 5 bases remained unmatched. CDR1 and CDR2 from the germline V gene are KGHSH and LQKENI. On this clonotype itself: Its antigen is as yet unknown.

The TCR comes from a man aged 18 to 29 who had mild COVID-19 (a few samples of this study predate the infection). Cell type and time point are not known. The chain links TRBV18 to TRBJ2-7; 7 nucleotides agree with TRBD1. Material for sequencing was PBMCs or a T cell subset sorted from them (not recorded which). This chain's CDR3 is CASSPRDSSEQYV. CDR3 nucleotides: TGTGCCAGCTCACCTAGGGACAGTTCCGAGCAGTACGTC.